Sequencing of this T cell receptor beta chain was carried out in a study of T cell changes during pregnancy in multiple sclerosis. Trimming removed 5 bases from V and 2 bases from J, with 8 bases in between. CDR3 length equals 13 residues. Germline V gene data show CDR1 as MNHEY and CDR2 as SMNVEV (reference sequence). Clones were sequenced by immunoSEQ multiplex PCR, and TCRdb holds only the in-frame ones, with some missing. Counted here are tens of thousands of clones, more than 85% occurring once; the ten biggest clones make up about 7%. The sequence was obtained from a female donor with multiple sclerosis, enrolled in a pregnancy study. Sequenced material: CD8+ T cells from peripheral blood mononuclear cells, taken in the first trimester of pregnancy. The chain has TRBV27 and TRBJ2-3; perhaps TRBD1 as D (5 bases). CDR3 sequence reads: CASSLRDTDTQYF. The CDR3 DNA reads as TGTGCCAGCAGTCTCAGGGACACAGATACGCAGTATTTT.